This T cell receptor (beta chain) was found in a study of liver allograft versus peripheral blood T cells. Study background: Liver transplant recipients had T cell receptor repertoires compared between transplanted liver and peripheral blood.

Remarks on this clonotype: Its antigen is currently unknown.

Study-level results: It was reported that the T cell receptor repertoires found inside liver allografts differed from those that were detected in peripheral blood.

A single record per CDR3 protein comes from TCRdb applying MiXCR to the reads. The sample includes a few thousand distinct CDR3 sequences, 12% to 15% of them seen just once. Trimming stripped 6 bases from V and 6 bases from J, with 20 bases between. The CDR3 runs to 15 residues. Germline V gene lookup returns CDR1 DFQATT and CDR2 SNEGSKA (reference sequence). The source is a human patient who had a liver transplant. These T cells may partly come from the graft donor. The chain is built from TRBV20-1 and TRBJ1-4; D not resolved. The CDR3 coding sequence is TGCAGTGCCCCCACCGTGGGCAGCCGGGATGAAAAACTGTTTTTT. Translated: CSAPTVGSRDEKLFF.